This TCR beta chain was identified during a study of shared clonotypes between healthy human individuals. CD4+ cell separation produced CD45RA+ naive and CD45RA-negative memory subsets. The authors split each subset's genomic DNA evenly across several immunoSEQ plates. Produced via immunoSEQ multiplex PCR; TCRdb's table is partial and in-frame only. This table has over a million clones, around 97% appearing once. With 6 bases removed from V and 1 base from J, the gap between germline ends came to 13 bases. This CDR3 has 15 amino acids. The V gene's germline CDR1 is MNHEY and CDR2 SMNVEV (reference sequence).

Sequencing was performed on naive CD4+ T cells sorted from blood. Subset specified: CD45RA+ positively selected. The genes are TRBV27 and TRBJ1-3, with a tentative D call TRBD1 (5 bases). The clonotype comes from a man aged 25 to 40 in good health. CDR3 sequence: CASRRTGKSGNTIYF. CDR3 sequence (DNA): TGTGCCAGCAGGCGAACAGGCAAATCTGGAAACACCATATATTTT.